The 3 T cell receptor beta chains given below trace back to one sample, sequenced in a study of chemoradiotherapy in HPV16-positive cancers. Data came from immunoSEQ multiplex PCR; TCRdb stores just in-frame clones and leaves some out. Of some 3,100 clones listed, around four fifths are singletons. The source was tumor tissue, collected from a patient who underwent chemoradiotherapy. These receptors came from a human donor with HPV-associated anogenital cancer.

The chain has TRBV9 and TRBJ1-4; D is possibly TRBD1 (5 bases). Germline values: CDR1 SGDLS, CDR2 YYNGEE. Trimming cost V 3 bases and J 5 bases, with 14 bases left between them. This CDR3 comprises 15 residues. CDR3 sequence reads: CASSARDGGNEKLFF. The CDR3 DNA sequence: TGTGCCAGCAGCGCAAGGGACGGTGGAAATGAAAAACTGTTTTTT.

The genes are TRBV7-2 and TRBJ2-3; a possible D gene is TRBD1 (6 bases). In germline, CDR1 is SGHTA, CDR2 FQGNSA. CDR3 size: 15 residues. V gave up 5 bases and J gave up 2 bases, with 14 bases separating them. The chain's CDR3 is CASSPDGTLTDTQYF. CDR3 DNA sequence: TGTGCCAGCAGCCCCGACGGGACACTCACAGATACGCAGTATTTT. The whole variable domain, filled in from reference TRBV7-2 and TRBJ2-3, reads GAGVSQSPSNKVTEKGKDVELRCDPISGHTALYWYRQSLGQGLEFLIYFQGNSAPDKSGLPSDRFSAERTGGSVSTLTIQRTQQEDSAVYLCASSPDGTLTDTQYFGPGTRLTVL.

The J gene is TRBJ2-6, the V gene TRBV5-6; D gene unclear. The germline V gene encodes CDR1 SGHDT and CDR2 YYEEEE. CDR3 length: 15 residues. Trimming left V 7 bases short and J 7 bases short, with 18 bases between. The CDR3 reads CASSTSQSRANVLTF. The CDR3 bases are TGTGCCAGCTCAACTTCACAAAGTCGTGCCAACGTCCTGACTTTC. The full variable domain, its missing parts supplied by reference TRBV5-6 and TRBJ2-6, is DAGVTQSPTHLIKTRGQQVTLRCSPKSGHDTVSWYQQALGQGPQFIFQYYEEEERQRGNFPDRFSGHQFPNYSSELNVNALLLGDSALYLCASSTSQSRANVLTFGAGSRLTVL.